The clone carrying this TCR beta chain has at least ten counts. Construction of the TCR beta libraries employed iRepertoire HTBI primers in conjunction with Arm-PCR of CDR3 regions. TCRdb redid the calling of the multiplex PCR reads with MiXCR, one entry per CDR3 protein. The sample holds more than 300,000 distinct CDR3 sequences, about 11% seen once. CDR3 length: 12 residues. Germline values: CDR1 MDHEN, CDR2 SYDVKM. V lost 10 bases and J 0 bases, leaving 9 bases between the germline ends. This sample is part of a study of regulatory T cells in long-lasting Graves disease. Time point indicated: newly diagnosed GD, antithyroid drugs for less than 3 months. Preparation of the TCR library used RNA extracted from PBMCs. This sample also appeared in a second study, on T cells in Graves' hyperthyroidism and ophthalmopathy.

The TCR comes from a woman aged 18-29 years with Graves disease. The chain combines TRBV28 with TRBJ1-2; D is unclear. The sample in question was peripheral blood mononuclear cells (PBMCs), obtained at new diagnosis, from a patient treated with antithyroid drugs. CDR3 bases: TGTGCCACTCAAACAGCTAACTATGGCTACACCTTC. Translated, it gives CATQTANYGYTF.